Listed below are T cell receptor beta chains from one sample, sequenced in a study of blood T cells in healthy people across ages. Using its own MiXCR run on the 5' RACE reads, TCRdb lists one record per CDR3 protein. The profile shows about 1.1 million distinct CDR3 sequences, roughly two fifths of them singletons. The sample taken for sequencing was blood. Receptor source: a man between 18 and 29 years old in good health. Each CDR3 is given with its conserved first and last residue. The order of the fields is V gene, D gene, clone size, J gene, CDR3 DNA, CDR3 protein. The D gene is left open where the match is weak. Clone size is stated in some rows and not others, as once, few, many or a class when expanded.

V gene: TRBV20-1
D gene: .
clone size: .
J gene: TRBJ1-2
CDR3 DNA: TGCAGTGCTAGAGTACAGGAGCAGTCTGGCTACACCTTC
CDR3 protein: CSARVQEQSGYTF

V gene: TRBV7-2
D gene: .
clone size: few
J gene: TRBJ1-6
CDR3 DNA: TGTGCCAGCAGCTTACAAGGGCCAGGAGTTAATTCACCCCTCCACTTT
CDR3 protein: CASSLQGPGVNSPLHF

V gene: TRBV6-5
D gene: .
clone size: .
J gene: TRBJ2-7
CDR3 DNA: TGTGCCAGCAGTGACTCGAACGGCTACGAGCAGTACTTC
CDR3 protein: CASSDSNGYEQYF

V gene: TRBV5-1
D gene: TRBD2
clone size: .
J gene: TRBJ2-3
CDR3 DNA: TGCGCCAGCAGCTTGCGAGGACTAGCTCACACAGATACGCAGTATTTT
CDR3 protein: CASSLRGLAHTDTQYF

V gene: TRBV11-2
D gene: .
clone size: .
J gene: TRBJ2-4
CDR3 DNA: TGTGCCAGCAGCATGACTGGCGGCGGAAACATTCAGTACTTC
CDR3 protein: CASSMTGGGNIQYF

V gene: TRBV11-1
D gene: .
clone size: .
J gene: TRBJ1-1
CDR3 DNA: TGTGCCAGCAGCTTACCAAGACCTATGAACACTGAAGCTTTCTTT
CDR3 protein: CASSLPRPMNTEAFF

V gene: TRBV24-1
D gene: .
clone size: few
J gene: TRBJ2-3
CDR3 DNA: TGTGCCACCAGTGATTCGGACAGGAGGGGCACAGATACGCAGTATTTT
CDR3 protein: CATSDSDRRGTDTQYF

V gene: TRBV7-2
D gene: .
clone size: many
J gene: TRBJ2-1
CDR3 DNA: TGTGCCAGCAGCTTAGTTGGGAGCGAGCAGTTCTTC
CDR3 protein: CASSLVGSEQFF

V gene: TRBV20-1
D gene: .
clone size: few
J gene: TRBJ2-3
CDR3 DNA: TGCAGTGCTCCGGGACACAGTAGCACAGATACGCAGTATTTT
CDR3 protein: CSAPGHSSTDTQYF

V gene: TRBV20-1
D gene: .
clone size: .
J gene: TRBJ1-1
CDR3 DNA: TGCAGTGCTCACATCGGCGGGGGTAACACTGAAGCTTTCTTT
CDR3 protein: CSAHIGGGNTEAFF

V gene: TRBV6-6
D gene: TRBD1
clone size: .
J gene: TRBJ2-1
CDR3 DNA: TGTGCCAGCAGTGCAAGCCGGGACAGGGACTACAATGAGCAGTTCTTC
CDR3 protein: CASSASRDRDYNEQFF

V gene: TRBV20-1
D gene: .
clone size: .
J gene: TRBJ2-7
CDR3 DNA: TGCAGTGCTAGGAGCCCCCCGATTTCCTACGAGCAGTACTTC
CDR3 protein: CSARSPPISYEQYF

V gene: TRBV10-3
D gene: .
clone size: many
J gene: TRBJ1-1
CDR3 DNA: TGTGCCATCAGTGAAAGGGGAGGAATGGACACTGAAGCTTTCTTT
CDR3 protein: CAISERGGMDTEAFF

V gene: TRBV7-9
D gene: .
clone size: .
J gene: TRBJ1-1
CDR3 DNA: TGTGCCAGCTTCTTTCGGGGTCAGAACACTGAAGCTTTCTTT
CDR3 protein: CASFFRGQNTEAFF

V gene: TRBV15
D gene: .
clone size: once
J gene: TRBJ2-2
CDR3 DNA: TGTGCCACCAGCAGAGATTTAGGGGGTAGGCTGTTTTTT
CDR3 protein: CATSRDLGGRLFF

V gene: TRBV7-9
D gene: .
clone size: .
J gene: TRBJ2-1
CDR3 DNA: TGTGCCAGCAGCTTAAAAGAGGGCAGCTCCTACAATGAGCAGTTCTTC
CDR3 protein: CASSLKEGSSYNEQFF

V gene: TRBV6-6
D gene: TRBD2
clone size: .
J gene: TRBJ2-3
CDR3 DNA: TGTGCCATCAGGCGGGGGGGGGTCACAGATACGCAGTATTTT
CDR3 protein: CAIRRGGVTDTQYF

V gene: TRBV5-4
D gene: .
clone size: .
J gene: TRBJ2-1
CDR3 DNA: TGTGCCAGCAGCTTGGGGTCACCAACGACCTACAATGAGCAGTTCTTC
CDR3 protein: CASSLGSPTTYNEQFF

V gene: TRBV4-1
D gene: .
clone size: .
J gene: TRBJ2-1
CDR3 DNA: TGCGCCAGCAGCCAAGATTTCAGGGGAAGCTCCTACAATGAGCAGTTCTTC
CDR3 protein: CASSQDFRGSSYNEQFF

V gene: TRBV27
D gene: .
clone size: .
J gene: TRBJ1-2
CDR3 DNA: TGTGCCACCCGGACAGCTAACTATGGCTACACCTTC
CDR3 protein: CATRTANYGYTF

V gene: TRBV9
D gene: TRBD1
clone size: .
J gene: TRBJ1-1
CDR3 DNA: TGTGCCAGCAGGGAGTACACAGGGGCGAACACTGAAGCTTTCTTT
CDR3 protein: CASREYTGANTEAFF

V gene: TRBV12-3/TRBV12-4
D gene: .
clone size: few
J gene: TRBJ1-2
CDR3 DNA: TGTGCCAGCAGTTCAGGGTTGAGCTATGGCTACACCTTC
CDR3 protein: CASSSGLSYGYTF

V gene: TRBV5-8
D gene: .
clone size: .
J gene: TRBJ1-4
CDR3 DNA: TGTGCCAGCAGCTTGGGTACCGGGACCCTTAATGAAAAACTGTTTTTT
CDR3 protein: CASSLGTGTLNEKLFF

V gene: TRBV10-2
D gene: TRBD1
clone size: once
J gene: TRBJ1-3
CDR3 DNA: TGCGCCAGCGGAGGGACAGCTGGAAACACCATATATTTT
CDR3 protein: CASGGTAGNTIYF

V gene: TRBV7-9
D gene: TRBD1
clone size: few
J gene: TRBJ2-5
CDR3 DNA: TGTGCCAGCAGCACCAGAGGGGGCATGGAGACCCAGTACTTC
CDR3 protein: CASSTRGGMETQYF

V gene: TRBV6-5
D gene: .
clone size: .
J gene: TRBJ2-6
CDR3 DNA: TGTGCCAGCAGTAGTGGAATCTCTGGGGCCAACGTCCTGACTTTC
CDR3 protein: CASSSGISGANVLTF

V gene: TRBV9
D gene: .
clone size: .
J gene: TRBJ2-7
CDR3 DNA: TGTGCCAGCAGCGCCCCACAACGGGACGTTTCCTACGAGCAGTACTTC
CDR3 protein: CASSAPQRDVSYEQYF

V gene: TRBV6-2/TRBV6-3
D gene: .
clone size: .
J gene: TRBJ2-1
CDR3 DNA: TGTGCCAGCACCTCTGTCTACAATGAGCAGTTCTTC
CDR3 protein: CASTSVYNEQFF

V gene: TRBV25-1
D gene: .
clone size: few
J gene: TRBJ1-3
CDR3 DNA: TGTGCCAGTAGGGGCGTTGGAAACACCATATATTTT
CDR3 protein: CASRGVGNTIYF

V gene: TRBV11-1
D gene: .
clone size: few
J gene: TRBJ1-1
CDR3 DNA: TGTGCCAGCAGCTTAGCCCTCCGGGGATTTATGAACACTGAAGCTTTCTTT
CDR3 protein: CASSLALRGFMNTEAFF

V gene: TRBV20-1
D gene: .
clone size: few
J gene: TRBJ1-1
CDR3 DNA: TGCAGTGCTAGAGAACGGACCTCCTCTGAAGCTTTCTTT
CDR3 protein: CSARERTSSEAFF

V gene: TRBV2
D gene: .
clone size: .
J gene: TRBJ1-1
CDR3 DNA: TGTGCCAGCAGTGACAGCAGGGGGAACACTGAAGCTTTCTTT
CDR3 protein: CASSDSRGNTEAFF

V gene: TRBV25-1
D gene: TRBD2
clone size: .
J gene: TRBJ2-1
CDR3 DNA: TGTGCCAGCAGTGAATACCTAGCGGGGGCGGACTACAATGAGCAGTTCTTC
CDR3 protein: CASSEYLAGADYNEQFF

V gene: TRBV29-1
D gene: .
clone size: many
J gene: TRBJ2-3
CDR3 DNA: TGCAGCGTTGAAGATCGGAGCACAGATACGCAGTATTTT
CDR3 protein: CSVEDRSTDTQYF

V gene: TRBV27
D gene: .
clone size: .
J gene: TRBJ1-4
CDR3 DNA: TGTGCCAGCAGTGATACACGGGCTAATGAAAAACTGTTTTTT
CDR3 protein: CASSDTRANEKLFF

V gene: TRBV12-3/TRBV12-4
D gene: .
clone size: .
J gene: TRBJ1-4
CDR3 DNA: TGTGCCAGCAGCCCGGGCGTGGGAAAACTGTTTTTT
CDR3 protein: CASSPGVGKLFF

V gene: TRBV20-1
D gene: .
clone size: .
J gene: TRBJ2-6
CDR3 DNA: TGCAGTGCTAGAGCTGGGGTAATCGTTGATGGGTCTCCTGGGGCCAACGTCCTGACTTTC
CDR3 protein: CSARAGVIVDGSPGANVLTF

V gene: TRBV6-2/TRBV6-3
D gene: TRBD1
clone size: .
J gene: TRBJ1-2
CDR3 DNA: TGTGCCAGCAGGAATCAGGGGGCTGGCTACACCTTC
CDR3 protein: CASRNQGAGYTF

V gene: TRBV29-1
D gene: .
clone size: few
J gene: TRBJ1-2
CDR3 DNA: TGCAGCGTACGAGGAGGTTTCGGGGGCTACACCTTC
CDR3 protein: CSVRGGFGGYTF

V gene: TRBV18
D gene: .
clone size: many
J gene: TRBJ1-1
CDR3 DNA: TGTGCCAGCAGCCCCCGACAGATGAACACTGAAGCTTTCTTT
CDR3 protein: CASSPRQMNTEAFF

V gene: TRBV20-1
D gene: TRBD2
clone size: few
J gene: TRBJ2-3
CDR3 DNA: TGCAGTGTCCCGACTAGCGGGGGTGAAGATACGCAGTATTTT
CDR3 protein: CSVPTSGGEDTQYF

V gene: TRBV15
D gene: TRBD1
clone size: .
J gene: TRBJ2-1
CDR3 DNA: TGTGCCACCAGCAGCCGGGACAGCCCCTACAATGAGCAGTTCTTC
CDR3 protein: CATSSRDSPYNEQFF

V gene: TRBV12-5
D gene: .
clone size: .
J gene: TRBJ2-5
CDR3 DNA: TGTGCTAGTGGTTTGGGTACAGGACAAGAGACCCAGTACTTC
CDR3 protein: CASGLGTGQETQYF

V gene: TRBV20-1
D gene: .
clone size: .
J gene: TRBJ1-2
CDR3 DNA: TGCAGTGCCCAGCAAGGGCTCGCCTATGGCTACACCTTC
CDR3 protein: CSAQQGLAYGYTF

V gene: TRBV9
D gene: .
clone size: .
J gene: TRBJ1-6
CDR3 DNA: TGTGCCAGCAGCGTAGGGGACGTCATTAATTCACCCCTCCACTTT
CDR3 protein: CASSVGDVINSPLHF

V gene: TRBV9
D gene: .
clone size: .
J gene: TRBJ1-2
CDR3 DNA: TGTGCCAGCAGCGTCCGGGACGGACCAAACTATGGCTACACCTTC
CDR3 protein: CASSVRDGPNYGYTF

V gene: TRBV27
D gene: .
clone size: .
J gene: TRBJ1-5
CDR3 DNA: TGTGCCAGCAGTTTAGGCAGTTTCGCTCAGCCCCAGCATTTT
CDR3 protein: CASSLGSFAQPQHF

V gene: TRBV6-5
D gene: .
clone size: few
J gene: TRBJ2-1
CDR3 DNA: TGTGCCAGCAGACTCACCAGTTACAATGAGCAGTTCTTC
CDR3 protein: CASRLTSYNEQFF

V gene: TRBV4-3
D gene: TRBD2
clone size: .
J gene: TRBJ2-2
CDR3 DNA: TGCGCCAGCAGCCAAGAGGGACTAGCTGGCGAGGAGCTGTTTTTT
CDR3 protein: CASSQEGLAGEELFF

V gene: TRBV7-3
D gene: .
clone size: .
J gene: TRBJ2-1
CDR3 DNA: TGTGCCAGCAGCCACGGACTACCAGACTACAATGAGCAGTTCTTC
CDR3 protein: CASSHGLPDYNEQFF

V gene: TRBV15
D gene: .
clone size: few
J gene: TRBJ1-4
CDR3 DNA: TGTGCCACCAGCAGAGATCTGTGGACAGATAATGAAAAACTGTTTTTT
CDR3 protein: CATSRDLWTDNEKLFF

V gene: TRBV4-3
D gene: TRBD2
clone size: few
J gene: TRBJ2-3
CDR3 DNA: TGCGCCAGCAGCCAAGAAAGTGGACTAGCGGGGGGTAGCACAGATACGCAGTATTTT
CDR3 protein: CASSQESGLAGGSTDTQYF

V gene: TRBV7-2
D gene: .
clone size: many
J gene: TRBJ2-1
CDR3 DNA: TGTGCCAGCAGCTCAGACCCAGGAGGACTCTTGAATGAGCAGTTCTTC
CDR3 protein: CASSSDPGGLLNEQFF

V gene: TRBV12-3/TRBV12-4
D gene: TRBD2
clone size: .
J gene: TRBJ2-1
CDR3 DNA: TGTGCCAGCAGTTTCCCTAGGACTAGCGGGGGCCCATGGCGAGGGTTCTTC
CDR3 protein: CASSFPRTSGGPWRGFF

V gene: TRBV7-2
D gene: .
clone size: many
J gene: TRBJ2-1
CDR3 DNA: TGTGCCAGCAGCCTGGACTCCACCTACAATGAGCAGTTCTTC
CDR3 protein: CASSLDSTYNEQFF

V gene: TRBV29-1
D gene: TRBD2
clone size: many
J gene: TRBJ2-3
CDR3 DNA: TGCAGCGTTAAAAGCGGGGGCCCTCCGGATACGCAGTATTTT
CDR3 protein: CSVKSGGPPDTQYF

V gene: TRBV9
D gene: TRBD2
clone size: .
J gene: TRBJ2-3
CDR3 DNA: TGTGCCAGCAGCCCCACCGGGACTACCCTCACAGATACGCAGTATTTT
CDR3 protein: CASSPTGTTLTDTQYF

V gene: TRBV20-1
D gene: .
clone size: .
J gene: TRBJ1-1
CDR3 DNA: TGCAGTGCTAGAGTAACCGGGACCCACACTGAAGCTTTCTTT
CDR3 protein: CSARVTGTHTEAFF

V gene: TRBV6-6
D gene: TRBD1
clone size: few
J gene: TRBJ1-5
CDR3 DNA: TGTGCCAGCAGTTACTCCGGAGACAGGGATAGCAATCAGCCCCAGCATTTT
CDR3 protein: CASSYSGDRDSNQPQHF